The sequence of this T cell receptor beta chain was determined in a study of blood T cell repertoires in COVID-19. TCRdb's table, derived via immunoSEQ multiplex PCR, lists solely in-frame clones and lacks some. The sample consists of 40,000 to 50,000 clones, about 88% of them appearing once. Germline-derived CDR1 and CDR2 are SGHRS and YFSETQ. There are 13 residues in the CDR3. Trimming pared 0 bases from V and 9 bases from J, leaving 9 bases between. Researchers sorted participants into cohorts using their self-reported clinical history. Cohort 3 recovery required two negative PCRs, clearance, or symptom resolution.

This receptor was obtained from a woman in her 50s who had recovered from COVID-19. Input material: PBMCs or T cells enriched from blood (not recorded which). This chain connects TRBV5-1 to TRBJ2-2; D gene unclear. CDR3 sequence reads: CASSLDSRWELFF. The CDR3 region has the DNA TGCGCCAGCAGCTTGGACTCCCGGTGGGAGCTGTTTTTT.